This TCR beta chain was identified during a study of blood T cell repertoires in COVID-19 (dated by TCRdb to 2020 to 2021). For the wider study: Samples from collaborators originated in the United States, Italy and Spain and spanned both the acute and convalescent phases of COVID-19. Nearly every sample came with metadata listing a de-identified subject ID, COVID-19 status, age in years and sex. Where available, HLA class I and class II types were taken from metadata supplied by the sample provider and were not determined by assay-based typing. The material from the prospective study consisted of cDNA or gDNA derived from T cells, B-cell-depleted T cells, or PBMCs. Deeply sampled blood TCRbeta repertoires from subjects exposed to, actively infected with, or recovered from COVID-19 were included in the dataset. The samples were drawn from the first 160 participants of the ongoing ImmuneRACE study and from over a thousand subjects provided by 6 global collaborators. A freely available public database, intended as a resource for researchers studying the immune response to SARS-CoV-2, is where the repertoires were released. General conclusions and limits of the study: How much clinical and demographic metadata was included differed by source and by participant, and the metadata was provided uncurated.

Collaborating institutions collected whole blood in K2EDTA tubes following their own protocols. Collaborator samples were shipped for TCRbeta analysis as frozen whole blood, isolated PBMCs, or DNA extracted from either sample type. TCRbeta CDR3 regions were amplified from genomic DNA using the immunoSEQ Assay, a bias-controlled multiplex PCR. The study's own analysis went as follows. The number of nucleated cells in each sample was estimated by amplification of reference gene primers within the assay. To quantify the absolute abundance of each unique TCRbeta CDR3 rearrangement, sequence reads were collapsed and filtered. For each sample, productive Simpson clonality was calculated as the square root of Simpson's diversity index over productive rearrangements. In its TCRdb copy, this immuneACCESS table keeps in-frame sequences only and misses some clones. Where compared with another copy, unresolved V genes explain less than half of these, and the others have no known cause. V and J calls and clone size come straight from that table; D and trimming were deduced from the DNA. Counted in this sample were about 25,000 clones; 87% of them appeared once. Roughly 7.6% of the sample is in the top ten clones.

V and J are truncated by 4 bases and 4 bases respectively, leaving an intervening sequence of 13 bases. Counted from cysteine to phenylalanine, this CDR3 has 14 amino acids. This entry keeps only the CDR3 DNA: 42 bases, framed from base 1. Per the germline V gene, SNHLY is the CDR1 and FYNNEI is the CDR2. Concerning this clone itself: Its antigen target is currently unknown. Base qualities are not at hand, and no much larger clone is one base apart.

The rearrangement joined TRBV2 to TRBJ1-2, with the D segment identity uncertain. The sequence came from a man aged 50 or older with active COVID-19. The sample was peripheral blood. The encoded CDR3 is CASSGVPGFYGYTF. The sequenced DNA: TGTGCCAGCAGTGGGGTACCGGGATTCTATGGCTACACCTTC.